Each of the 30 T cell receptor beta chains below was sequenced from the same sample in a study of blood T cell repertoires in COVID-19. Profiling relied on immunoSEQ multiplex PCR, and the TCRdb table lists in-frame clones only, not all of them. The repertoire has fewer than 450,000 clones, about nine tenths of them found once; the top ten carry about 6%. The sequencing sample was made of peripheral blood. The receptor set was obtained from a woman aged 50 to 60 with COVID-19, enrolled during active disease.

The chain employs TRBV5-8 and TRBJ2-7; D remains unclear. V lost 2 bases and J 2 bases, leaving 11 bases between the germline ends. Germline V gene data show CDR1 as SGHTS and CDR2 as YDEGEE. CDR3 length: 14 residues. In nucleotides, the CDR3 is TGTGCCAGCAGCTTCAGGCAGGTGCCCTACGAGCAGTACTTC. Translated, it gives CASSFRQVPYEQYF.

V gene TRBV7-2 combines with J gene TRBJ2-3, with D perhaps TRBD1 (6 bases). This CDR3 region has 17 residues. Germline-derived CDR1 and CDR2 are SGHTA and FQGNSA. V was pared by 5 bases and J by 8 bases, with 26 bases between. This CDR3 is CASSATHTGQQKGTQYF. The CDR3 DNA follows: TGTGCCAGCAGCGCCACGCATACCGGACAGCAAAAGGGTACGCAGTATTTT.

The rearrangement uses TRBV11-2 and TRBJ1-2, with TRBD1 matching over 9 bases. CDR3 size: 16 residues. J was trimmed by 5 bases and V by 0 bases; bases with no gene match: 7. Looked up from germline, CDR1 is SGHAT and CDR2 is FQNNGV. The CDR3 sequence is CASSLDGGTGSYGYTF. CDR3 bases: TGTGCCAGCAGCTTAGATGGTGGGACAGGGAGTTATGGCTACACCTTC.

This chain connects TRBV19 to TRBJ2-7; the D is unclear. The CDR3 is 13 residues long. The V gene lost 5 bases and the J gene lost 2 bases, with 10 bases spanning the gap. Germline CDR1 LNHDA, CDR2 SQIVND (reference sequence). CDR3 loop: CASSSGITYEQYF. CDR3 bases: TGTGCCAGTAGTTCCGGTATCACCTACGAGCAGTACTTC.

Note on this clone: Relative to the germline gene, one junction end is altered; a read error may explain this. DNA of the CDR3: TGTGCCAGCAGCCTAGAAGTTCGAGGACTAGCGAGAACCTCAAGGGAGACCCAGTACTTC. Its translation: CASSLEVRGLARTSRETQYF. The genes are TRBV11-3 and TRBJ2-5; 9 nucleotides line up with TRBD2. The CDR3 extends over 20 amino acids. The germline V gene has CDR1 SGHNT and CDR2 YENEEA.

This rearrangement joins TRBV27 to TRBJ1-3; 8 bases line up with TRBD1. The ends lost 6 bases at V and 7 bases at J; junction bases unmatched: 14. The CDR3 has 16 residues. Germline V gene sequence: CDR1 MNHEY, CDR2 SMNVEV (reference sequence). The CDR3 loop reads CASSRNFGQGGNTIYF. In DNA, the CDR3 is TGTGCCAGCAGCCGGAACTTTGGACAGGGTGGGAACACCATATATTTT.

This chain connects TRBV5-1 to TRBJ2-3; TRBD2 aligns across 8 bases. From germline, CDR1 is SGHRS and CDR2 YFSETQ. The ends lost 4 bases at V and 4 bases at J; junction bases unmatched: 8. The CDR3 is made up of 15 amino acids. In DNA, the CDR3 is TGCGCCAGCAGCCCCCAACGGGGGGGCGCAGATACGCAGTATTTT. Translating gives CASSPQRGGADTQYF.

The V gene is TRBV11-2, the J gene TRBJ1-3, with D possibly matching TRBD1 (6 bases). The CDR3 runs 16 residues. CDR1 and CDR2 from the germline V gene are SGHAT and FQNNGV. V lost 5 bases to trimming and J lost 2 bases, with 16 bases between them. This CDR3 is CASSPPGGWTGNTIYF. The DNA for the CDR3 is TGTGCCAGCAGCCCCCCGGGGGGCTGGACTGGAAACACCATATATTTT.

Here the CDR3 DNA reads TGTGCCAGTAGTATGGCCCCAGGGGGGCAGGATGGCTACACCTTC. Its protein product is CASSMAPGGQDGYTF. The rearrangement links TRBV19 to TRBJ1-2, with TRBD1 identical over 7 bases. CDR3 length: 15 amino acids. CDR1 and CDR2 from the germline V gene are LNHDA and SQIVND (reference sequence). Trimming at V came to 3 bases and at J to 6 bases, leaving 10 bases not matched to a gene.

The V call is TRBV30, the J call TRBJ1-1; D is possibly TRBD1 (5 bases). V lost 3 bases and J lost 7, with 15 bases in between. CDR1 is GTSNPN and CDR2 is SVGIG in the germline V gene (reference sequence). The CDR3 consists of 13 residues. CDR3 sequence reads: CAWSPGLRDEAFF. CDR3 DNA: TGTGCCTGGAGCCCGGGACTTCGAGATGAAGCTTTCTTT.

The rearrangement links TRBV3-1 (or the pseudogene TRBV3-2) to TRBJ1-1; 7 bases map to TRBD1. The germline gives CDR1 LGHDT, CDR2 YNNKEL (reference sequence). The CDR3 is 16 amino acids. V lost 3 bases and J lost 1; bases outside the gene matches: 8. CDR3 sequence: CASSQSNRGQNTEAFF. For the CDR3, the DNA is TGTGCCAGCAGCCAGTCTAACAGGGGACAGAACACTGAAGCTTTCTTT.

This clone was detected once. The chain is built from TRBV27 and TRBJ1-2; D might be TRBD1 (5 bases). Germline V gene data show CDR1 as MNHEY and CDR2 as SMNVEV (reference sequence). This CDR3 region has 15 residues. The germline V and J ends were trimmed by 5 bases and 6 bases, with 19 bases remaining between them. The CDR3 sequence is CASSRNIGVNNGYTF. The CDR3 DNA is TGTGCCAGCAGTCGGAATATAGGGGTTAATAATGGCTACACCTTC.

The chain couples TRBV4-2 to TRBJ2-3; 7 nucleotides line up with TRBD1. The CDR3 loop spans 15 amino acids. The V gene's germline CDR1 is LGHNA and CDR2 YNFKEQ. V lost 0 bases and J lost 5; bases outside the gene matches: 5. DNA of the CDR3: TGTGCCAGCAGCCAAGATCGTAGGGGGCAAGATACGCAGTATTTT. As protein: CASSQDRRGQDTQYF.

This clone is a singleton in its sample. The chain combines TRBV9 with TRBJ1-4, with 7 nucleotides matching TRBD1. CDR3 length: 14 amino acids. Germline-derived CDR1 and CDR2 are SGDLS and YYNGEE. J was trimmed by 8 bases and V by 3 bases; bases with no gene match: 7. This CDR3 reads CASSATGLREKLFF. CDR3 coding DNA: TGTGCCAGCAGCGCGACAGGGTTGAGGGAAAAACTGTTTTTT.

The J gene is TRBJ2-3, the V gene TRBV7-9; 9 bases align to TRBD2. Germline V gives CDR1 SEHNR, CDR2 FQNEAQ (reference sequence). This CDR3 contains 14 residues. Trimming at V came to 5 bases and at J to 3 bases, leaving 3 bases not matched to a gene. Here the CDR3 reads CASSHSGSTDTQYF. CDR3 bases: TGTGCCAGCAGCCATAGCGGGAGTACAGATACGCAGTATTTT.

This rearrangement joins TRBV19 to TRBJ2-7; 11 positions match TRBD2. J lost 5 bases, V lost 3 bases, and 12 bases had no gene match. The CDR3 runs to 17 residues. Germline CDR1 LNHDA, CDR2 SQIVND (reference sequence). The CDR3 loop is CASSIRPGLAAGHEQYF. Written as DNA, the CDR3 is TGTGCCAGTAGTATTAGGCCGGGACTAGCGGCCGGGCACGAGCAGTACTTC. The full variable domain, with the rest looked up from reference TRBV19 and TRBJ2-7, is DGGITQSPKYLFRKEGQNVTLSCEQNLNHDAMYWYRQDPGQGLRLIYYSQIVNDFQKGDIAEGYSVSREKKESFPLTVTSAQKNPTAFYLCASSIRPGLAAGHEQYFGPGTRLTVT.

This chain connects TRBV24-1 to TRBJ2-7; TRBD1 matches 10 bases. V trimming: 2 bases; J trimming: 4 bases; junction bases outside the gene matches: 7. CDR3 length: 16 amino acids. Germline lookup yields CDR1 KGHDR and CDR2 SFDVKD. The CDR3 DNA is TGTGCCACCAGTGATTCTACCGGGACAGGGGTATACGAGCAGTACTTC. This sequence encodes CATSDSTGTGVYEQYF.

This clone came up once. The rearrangement joins TRBV30 to TRBJ2-1; 9 bases are a match to TRBD1. CDR1 and CDR2 from the germline V gene are GTSNPN and SVGIG (reference sequence). The CDR3 loop spans 15 amino acids. With V trimmed by 3 bases and J by 3 bases, 6 bases remained unmatched. CDR3 sequence: CAWREQGAGYNEQFF. The CDR3 DNA is TGTGCCTGGAGGGAACAGGGGGCCGGCTACAATGAGCAGTTCTTC. Together with reference TRBV30 and TRBJ2-1, the CDR3 gives the full variable domain: SQTIHQWPATLVQPVGSPLSLECTVEGTSNPNLYWYRQAAGRGLQLLFYSVGIGQISSEVPQNLSASRPQDRQFILSSKKLLLSDSGFYLCAWREQGAGYNEQFFGPGTRLTVL.

J is TRBJ2-7 and V is TRBV7-9, with 12 bases matching TRBD2. V shed 0 bases, J shed 5 bases, and the junction held 8 bases outside the gene matches. CDR1 is SEHNR, CDR2 FQNEAQ, per germline (reference sequence). This CDR3 is 17 amino acids long. CDR3 DNA: TGTGCCAGCAGCTTAGCCCAAGGACTAGCGGGGAGGGACGAGCAGTACTTC. Residues: CASSLAQGLAGRDEQYF.

This clone has more than one count but fewer than ten. The genes are TRBV27 and TRBJ1-6; 7 bases map to TRBD1. With 5 bases clipped from V and 9 bases from J, the junction kept 7 bases outside the gene matches. This CDR3 has 14 residues. Germline loops: CDR1 MNHEY, CDR2 SMNVEV (reference sequence). Here the CDR3 DNA reads TGTGCCAGCAGTGCCCAGGGGGATGGTTCACCCCTCCACTTT. It translates to CASSAQGDGSPLHF.

J is TRBJ2-1 and V is TRBV30; 13 bases fit TRBD2. Germline CDR1 and CDR2: GTSNPN and SVGIG (reference sequence). Losses at the gene ends were 3 bases for V and 7 bases for J; bases not matched to a gene: 0. This CDR3 is 13 amino acids long. The CDR3 nucleotides read TGTGCCTGGAGACTAGCGGGAGGGAATGAGCAGTTCTTC. Translated, it gives CAWRLAGGNEQFF.

The chain recombines TRBV5-1 with TRBJ2-7; D is undetermined. Germline CDR1 reads SGHRS; CDR2 reads YFSETQ. The V end was cut by 0 bases, the J end by 6 bases, with 10 bases between. CDR3 length equals 13 residues. The CDR3 here is CASSLVTTGEQYF. CDR3 in DNA: TGCGCCAGCAGCTTGGTTACGACGGGCGAGCAGTACTTC. The full variable domain, rest sourced from reference TRBV5-1 and TRBJ2-7, is KAGVTQTPRYLIKTRGQQVTLSCSPISGHRSVSWYQQTPGQGLQFLFEYFSETQRNKGNFPGRFSGRQFSNSRSEMNVSTLELGDSALYLCASSLVTTGEQYFGPGTRLTVT.

The V and J genes are TRBV7-3 and TRBJ1-1; maybe TRBD1 (6 bases). The CDR3 loop spans 14 amino acids. Germline loops: CDR1 SGHTA, CDR2 FQGTGA. V dropped 1 base and J dropped 5 bases, with 11 bases sitting between them. The CDR3 is CASSLSRGGTEAFF. The CDR3 DNA sequence: TGTGCCAGCAGCTTAAGCAGGGGAGGGACTGAAGCTTTCTTT. Full variable domain (missing parts from reference TRBV7-3 and TRBJ1-1): GAGVSQTPSNKVTEKGKYVELRCDPISGHTALYWYRQSLGQGPEFLIYFQGTGAADDSGLPNDRFFAVRPEGSVSTLKIQRTERGDSAVYLCASSLSRGGTEAFFGQGTRLTVV.

This clone was seen a few times. The rearrangement uses TRBV11-2 and TRBJ1-1; D may be TRBD1 (6 bases). The CDR3 sequence is 13 residues long. With 2 bases removed from V and 3 bases from J, the gap between germline ends came to 7 bases. Germline CDR1 reads SGHAT; CDR2 reads FQNNGV. The CDR3 protein is CASSLQGYTEAFF. CDR3 bases: TGTGCCAGCAGCTTACAGGGGTACACTGAAGCTTTCTTT.

The chain combines TRBV30 with TRBJ2-2; D gene unclear. CDR1 GTSNPN and CDR2 SVGIG come from the germline V gene (reference sequence). CDR3 length equals 15 residues. Trimming took 4 bases from V and 4 from J, leaving 16 bases between them. CDR3 bases: TGTGCCTGGAACTATGAACTTTTGGGCACCGGGGAGCTGTTTTTT. This codes for CAWNYELLGTGELFF. The whole variable domain, remainder taken from reference TRBV30 and TRBJ2-2, is SQTIHQWPATLVQPVGSPLSLECTVEGTSNPNLYWYRQAAGRGLQLLFYSVGIGQISSEVPQNLSASRPQDRQFILSSKKLLLSDSGFYLCAWNYELLGTGELFFGEGSRLTVL.

This rearrangement joins TRBV19 to TRBJ2-5, with D perhaps matching TRBD2 (6 bases). In germline, CDR1 is LNHDA, CDR2 SQIVND (reference sequence). V lost 6 bases to trimming and J lost 0 bases, with 20 bases between them. There are 17 residues in the CDR3. This CDR3 is CASSRGFTAYYQETQYF. CDR3 coding DNA: TGTGCCAGTAGCCGGGGGTTTACAGCGTACTACCAAGAGACCCAGTACTTC.

The V call is TRBV12-5, the J call TRBJ2-3, with D perhaps matching TRBD1 (5 bases). CDR1 LGHNT and CDR2 FRNRAP come from the germline V gene. This CDR3 region has 14 residues. The V gene lost 6 bases and the J gene lost 4 bases, with 14 bases spanning the gap. The CDR3 nucleotides read TGTGCTAGTGGCGAAGGACAAGTGGCAGATACGCAGTATTTT. Translated: CASGEGQVADTQYF.

The chain has TRBV5-1 and TRBJ1-2; 7 bases line up with TRBD1. The germline CDR1 and CDR2 sequences are SGHRS and YFSETQ. The CDR3 is 14 amino acids. V was clipped by 1 base and J by 6 bases; unmatched bases: 6. In DNA, the CDR3 is TGCGCCAGCAGCTTGTGGACAGGTTCGGATGGCTACACCTTC. This translates into CASSLWTGSDGYTF.

V gene TRBV6-5 combines with J gene TRBJ2-2; 7 bases map to TRBD1. The CDR3 has 15 residues. Trimming cost V 6 bases and J 5 bases; bases outside gene matches: 9. Per the germline V gene, CDR1 is MNHEY and CDR2 is SVGAGI. CDR3 loop: CASSKNRGLTGELFF. CDR3 DNA sequence: TGTGCCAGCAGCAAAAACAGGGGCCTAACCGGGGAGCTGTTTTTT.

V gene TRBV6-5 combines with J gene TRBJ1-2; D remains ambiguous. Trimming removed 2 bases at V and 1 base at J, with 5 bases between. The V gene's germline CDR1 is MNHEY and CDR2 SVGAGI. There are 13 residues in the CDR3. CDR3 nucleotide sequence: TGTGCCAGCAGTTACGAGGGTAACTATGGCTACACCTTC. Its translation: CASSYEGNYGYTF.